These 12 T cell receptor beta chains originate from one sample sequenced in a study of OX40 agonist ivuxolimab in advanced cancers. Produced via immunoSEQ multiplex PCR; TCRdb's table is partial and in-frame only. This repertoire shows under 150,000 clones, under 95% found once; its top ten account for roughly 1%. The sequenced sample was CD4+ or CD8+ T cells sorted from blood, obtained in a trial of the OX40 agonist ivuxolimab. The receptor source for this set is an adult with an advanced solid tumor such as melanoma, head and neck, liver or kidney cancer.

The genes are TRBV6-1 and TRBJ2-7, with 11 bases aligning to TRBD1. Germline CDR1 is MNHNS and CDR2 is SASEGT. The CDR3 covers 13 residues. V lost 7 bases, J lost 5 bases, and 4 bases stayed unmatched. The CDR3 coding sequence is TGTGCCAGCAAAAGGACAGGGGGCAACGAGCAGTACTTC. Its translation is CASKRTGGNEQYF.

V gene TRBV6-1 combines with J gene TRBJ1-5; 8 nucleotides align to TRBD1. This CDR3 has 13 amino acids. The V segment lost 8 bases and the J segment 7 bases; nucleotides outside the gene matches: 7. Germline CDR1 and CDR2: MNHNS and SASEGT. The CDR3 DNA is TGTGCCAGCGGCTCGACAGGGGACCAGCCCCAGCATTTT. Translated, it gives CASGSTGDQPQHF.

Only one count was recorded for this clone. The identical CDR3 is also encoded by other nucleotide sequences in the sample. The V call is TRBV28, the J call TRBJ2-7, with 10 bases aligning to TRBD2. CDR1 and CDR2 from the germline V gene are MDHEN and SYDVKM. The trim removed 3 bases at V and 0 bases at J, leaving 5 bases unmatched. The CDR3 totals 16 residues. CDR3 coding DNA: TGTGCCAGCAGTTTTCAACTAGCGGGACCCTCCTACGAGCAGTACTTC. It translates to CASSFQLAGPSYEQYF.

This chain joins TRBV23-1 and TRBJ2-3; tentatively, D is TRBD1 or TRBD2 (6 bases each). TRBV23-1 is an ORF; its function is uncertain. This CDR3 has 19 residues. Trimming took off 2 bases at V and 0 bases at J, with 21 bases between the two ends. CDR3 protein: CASSQPGLGGLISTDTQYF. DNA for the CDR3: TGCGCCAGCAGTCAACCAGGATTAGGGGGGCTCATTAGCACAGATACGCAGTATTTT.

The chain joins TRBV14 to TRBJ1-1; 7 bases are a match to TRBD1. The ends lost 0 bases at V and 10 bases at J; junction bases unmatched: 8. Germline-derived CDR1 and CDR2 are SGHDN and FVKESK. This CDR3 has 14 residues. CDR3 in amino acids: CASSQDRGSGGAFF. The CDR3 DNA reads TGTGCCAGCAGCCAAGATAGGGGGTCAGGGGGAGCTTTCTTT.

This chain uses TRBV15 with TRBJ2-1, with D perhaps TRBD2 (5 bases). The V end lost 3 bases, the J end lost 3 bases, and 18 bases lay between the germline ends. The CDR3 extends over 17 amino acids. Germline V gene data show CDR1 as LNHNV and CDR2 as YYDKDF (reference sequence). The CDR3 loop reads CATSRTLGGSIYNEQFF. As DNA, the CDR3 is TGTGCCACCAGCAGGACCCTTGGAGGATCTATCTACAATGAGCAGTTCTTC. Full variable domain (missing parts from reference TRBV15 and TRBJ2-1): DAMVIQNPRYQVTQFGKPVTLSCSQTLNHNVMYWYQQKSSQAPKLLFHYYDKDFNNEADTPDNFQSRRPNTSFCFLDIRSPGLGDTAMYLCATSRTLGGSIYNEQFFGPGTRLTVL.

The DNA of the CDR3 is TGTGCCAGCAGCAAGGACAGGGTGGGCGCCTACGAGCAGTACTTC. As protein: CASSKDRVGAYEQYF. V usage is TRBV11-3 and J usage is TRBJ2-7, with 8 bases fitting TRBD1. Germline V CDR1 and CDR2: SGHNT, YENEEA. The CDR3 length is 15 residues. With 5 bases clipped from V and 2 bases from J, the junction kept 8 bases outside the gene matches.

V and J are TRBV6-5 and TRBJ2-1; 13 bases are shared with TRBD2. V lost 5 bases and J lost 11; bases outside the gene matches: 3. Looked up from germline, CDR1 is MNHEY and CDR2 is SVGAGI. This CDR3 has 13 amino acids. This chain's CDR3 is CASSEGTSGKQFF. The CDR3 coding sequence is TGTGCCAGCAGTGAAGGGACTAGCGGGAAGCAGTTCTTC.

This chain joins TRBV5-1 and TRBJ2-2, with 11 bases identical to TRBD1. Per the germline V gene, CDR1 is SGHRS and CDR2 is YFSETQ. The V and J ends lost 2 bases and 4 bases, in that order; junction bases with no gene match: 10. There are 18 residues in the CDR3. The CDR3 here is CASSFSVLGTGGTGELFF. DNA of the CDR3: TGCGCCAGCAGCTTCTCAGTTTTAGGGACAGGGGGCACCGGGGAGCTGTTTTTT.

This clone was seen a single time. The chain recombines TRBV2 with TRBJ1-2; D call uncertain. This CDR3 is built from 13 residues. V lost 4 bases to trimming and J lost 7 bases, with 13 bases between them. The V gene's germline CDR1 is SNHLY and CDR2 FYNNEI. CDR3 protein: CASSVQDLGGYTF. The CDR3 region has the DNA TGTGCCAGCAGTGTTCAGGACCTCGGTGGCTACACCTTC.

The J gene is TRBJ2-1, the V gene TRBV6-4, with D maybe TRBD2 (5 bases). Per the germline V gene, CDR1 is MRHNA and CDR2 is SNTAGT. CDR3 length: 16 amino acids. Trimming took off 2 bases at V and 7 bases at J, with 18 bases between the two ends. CDR3 amino acids: CASSDRPSPKLNEQFF. The CDR3 coding sequence is TGTGCCAGCAGTGACAGGCCTAGCCCGAAACTTAATGAGCAGTTCTTC.

As regards this clone: This sample also contains other DNA sequences that code for the same CDR3. The genes are TRBV18 and TRBJ2-5; 8 bases map to TRBD1. The CDR3 is made up of 14 amino acids. Germline V gene data show CDR1 as KGHSH and CDR2 as LQKENI. With V trimmed by 3 bases and J by 2 bases, 2 bases remained unmatched. CDR3 DNA sequence: TGTGCCAGCTCACCTAACAGGGGGCAAGAGACCCAGTACTTC. This translates into CASSPNRGQETQYF.